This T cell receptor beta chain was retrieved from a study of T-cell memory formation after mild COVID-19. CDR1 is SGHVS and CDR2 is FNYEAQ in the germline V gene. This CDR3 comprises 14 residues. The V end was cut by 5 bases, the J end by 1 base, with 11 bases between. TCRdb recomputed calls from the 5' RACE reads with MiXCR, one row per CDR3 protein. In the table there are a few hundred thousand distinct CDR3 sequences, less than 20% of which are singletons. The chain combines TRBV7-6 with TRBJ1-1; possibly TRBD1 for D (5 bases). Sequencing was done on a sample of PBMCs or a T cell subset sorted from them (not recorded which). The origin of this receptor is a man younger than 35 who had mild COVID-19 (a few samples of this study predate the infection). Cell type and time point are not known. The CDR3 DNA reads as TGTGCCAGCAGCGCGGGACTCAGGAACACTGAAGCTTTCTTT. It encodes CASSAGLRNTEAFF. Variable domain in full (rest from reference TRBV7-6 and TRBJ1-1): GAGVSQSPRYKVTKRGQDVALRCDPISGHVSLYWYRQALGQGPEFLTYFNYEAQQDKSGLPNDRFSAERPEGSISTLTIQRTEQRDSAMYRCASSAGLRNTEAFFGQGTRLTVV.